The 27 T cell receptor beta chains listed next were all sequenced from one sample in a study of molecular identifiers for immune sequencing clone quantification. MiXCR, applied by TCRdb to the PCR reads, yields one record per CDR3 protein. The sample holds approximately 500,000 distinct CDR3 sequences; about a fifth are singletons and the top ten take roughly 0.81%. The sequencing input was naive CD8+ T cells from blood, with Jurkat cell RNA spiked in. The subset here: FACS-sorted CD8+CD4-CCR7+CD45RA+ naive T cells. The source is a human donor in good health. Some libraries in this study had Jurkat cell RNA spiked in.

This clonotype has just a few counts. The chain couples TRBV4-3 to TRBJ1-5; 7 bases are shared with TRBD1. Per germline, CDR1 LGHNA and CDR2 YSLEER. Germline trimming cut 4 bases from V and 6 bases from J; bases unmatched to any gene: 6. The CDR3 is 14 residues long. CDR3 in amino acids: CASSPGGGSQPQHF. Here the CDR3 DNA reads TGCGCCAGCAGCCCGGGAGGGGGCTCTCAGCCCCAGCATTTT.

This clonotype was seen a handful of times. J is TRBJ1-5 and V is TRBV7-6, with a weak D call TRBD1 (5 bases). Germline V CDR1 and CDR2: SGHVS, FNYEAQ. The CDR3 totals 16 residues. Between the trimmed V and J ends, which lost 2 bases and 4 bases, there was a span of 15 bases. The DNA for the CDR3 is TGTGCCAGCAGCTTAAATGGGGCAGACCCTAATCAGCCCCAGCATTTT. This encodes CASSLNGADPNQPQHF.

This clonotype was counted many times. This CDR3 reads CASSLESGQETQYF. CDR3 nucleotide sequence: TGTGCCAGCAGCTTAGAGTCAGGGCAAGAGACCCAGTACTTC. The rearrangement links TRBV7-2 to TRBJ2-5; D is possibly TRBD1 (5 bases). V lost 1 base and J lost 2, with 8 bases in between. The CDR3 sequence is 14 residues long. Germline V gene data show CDR1 as SGHTA and CDR2 as FQGNSA.

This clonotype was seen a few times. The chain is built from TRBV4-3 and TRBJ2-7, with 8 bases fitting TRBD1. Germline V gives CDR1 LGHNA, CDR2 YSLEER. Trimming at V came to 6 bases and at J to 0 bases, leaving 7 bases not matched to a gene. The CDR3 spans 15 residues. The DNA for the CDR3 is TGCGCCAGCAGACCCGACAGGGGCCTCTCCTACGAGCAGTACTTC. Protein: CASRPDRGLSYEQYF.

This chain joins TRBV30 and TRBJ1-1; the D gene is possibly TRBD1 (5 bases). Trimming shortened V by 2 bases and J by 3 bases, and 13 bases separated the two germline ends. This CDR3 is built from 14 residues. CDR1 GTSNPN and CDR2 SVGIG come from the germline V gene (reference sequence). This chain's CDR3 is CAWSYDSGDTEAFF. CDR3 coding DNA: TGTGCCTGGAGTTACGACAGCGGGGACACTGAAGCTTTCTTT.

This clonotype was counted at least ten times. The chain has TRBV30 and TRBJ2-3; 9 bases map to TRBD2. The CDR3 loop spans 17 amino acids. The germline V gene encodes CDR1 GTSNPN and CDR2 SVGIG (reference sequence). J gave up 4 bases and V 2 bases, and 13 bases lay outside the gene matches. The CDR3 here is CAWSWGYSGSSADTQYF. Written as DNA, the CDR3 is TGTGCCTGGAGTTGGGGCTATAGCGGGAGTAGCGCAGATACGCAGTATTTT.

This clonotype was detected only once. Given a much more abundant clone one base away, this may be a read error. CDR3 DNA: TGTGCCAACAGCTTCTCGCCCAATAGCATGGAGACCCAGTACTTC. Amino acids: CANSFSPNSMETQYF. The chain couples TRBV7-9 to TRBJ2-5; D gene uncertain. The CDR3 is 15 amino acids. Germline V lookup: CDR1 SEHNR, CDR2 FQNEAQ (reference sequence).

The CDR3 nucleotides read TGCGCCAGCAGCCAAGGGACAGGGGGAGATTCACCCCTCCACTTT. This sequence encodes CASSQGTGGDSPLHF. This chain links TRBV4-1 with TRBJ1-6, with 10 bases lining up with TRBD1. CDR3 length equals 15 residues. Germline CDR1 and CDR2: MGHRA and YSYEKL. The V segment lost 1 base and the J segment 8 bases; nucleotides outside the gene matches: 2.

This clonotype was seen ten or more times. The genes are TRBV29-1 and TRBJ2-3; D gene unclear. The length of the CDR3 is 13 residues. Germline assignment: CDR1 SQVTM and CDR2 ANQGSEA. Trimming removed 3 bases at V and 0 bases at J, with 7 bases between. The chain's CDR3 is CSVEGSSTDTQYF. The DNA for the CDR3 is TGCAGCGTTGAGGGATCTAGCACAGATACGCAGTATTTT.

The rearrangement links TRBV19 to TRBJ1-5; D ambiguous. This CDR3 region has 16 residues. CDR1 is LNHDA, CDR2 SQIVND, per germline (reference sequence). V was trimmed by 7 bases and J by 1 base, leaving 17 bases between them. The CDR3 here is CASNDLVTLSNQPQHF. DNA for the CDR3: TGTGCCAGTAATGATTTGGTGACACTAAGCAATCAGCCCCAGCATTTT.

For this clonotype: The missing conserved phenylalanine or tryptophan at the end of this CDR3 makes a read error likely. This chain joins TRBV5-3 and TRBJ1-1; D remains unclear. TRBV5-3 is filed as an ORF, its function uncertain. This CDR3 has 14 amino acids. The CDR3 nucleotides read TGTGCCAGCAGCTTGCTCAGCATGAACACTGAAGCTTTCCTT. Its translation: CASSLLSMNTEAFL.

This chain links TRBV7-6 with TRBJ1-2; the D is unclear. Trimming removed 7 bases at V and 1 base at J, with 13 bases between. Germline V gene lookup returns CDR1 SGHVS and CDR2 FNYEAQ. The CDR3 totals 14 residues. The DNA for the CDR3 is TGTGCCAGCACCCCCGGTATTCTTAACTATGGCTACACCTTC. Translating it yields CASTPGILNYGYTF.

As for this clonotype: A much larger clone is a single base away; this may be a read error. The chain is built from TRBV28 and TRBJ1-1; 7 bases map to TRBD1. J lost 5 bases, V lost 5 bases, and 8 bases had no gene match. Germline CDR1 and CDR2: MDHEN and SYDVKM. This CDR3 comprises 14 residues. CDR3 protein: CASSKPTGWTEAFF. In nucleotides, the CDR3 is TGTGCCAGCAGTAAACCGACAGGGTGGACTGAAGCTTTCTTT. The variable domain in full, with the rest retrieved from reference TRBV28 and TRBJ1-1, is DVKVTQSSRYLVKRTGEKVFLECVQDMDHENMFWYRQDPGLGLRLIYFSYDVKMKEKGDIPEGYSVSREKKERFSLILESASTNQTSMYLCASSKPTGWTEAFFGQGTRLTVV.

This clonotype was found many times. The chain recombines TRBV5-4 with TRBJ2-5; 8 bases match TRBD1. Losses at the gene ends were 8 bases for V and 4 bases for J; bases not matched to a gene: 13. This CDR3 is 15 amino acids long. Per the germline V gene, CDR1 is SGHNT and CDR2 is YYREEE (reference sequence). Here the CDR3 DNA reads TGTGCCAGTACCCGGCAGGGGGCTCGGAGAGAGACCCAGTACTTC. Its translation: CASTRQGARRETQYF.

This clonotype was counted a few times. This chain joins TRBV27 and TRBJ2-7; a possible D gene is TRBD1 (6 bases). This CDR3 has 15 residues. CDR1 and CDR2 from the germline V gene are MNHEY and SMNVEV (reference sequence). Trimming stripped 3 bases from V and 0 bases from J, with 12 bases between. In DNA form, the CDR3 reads TGTGCCAGCAGTTTCAGGGGAAAGAGCTCCTACGAGCAGTACTTC. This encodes CASSFRGKSSYEQYF.

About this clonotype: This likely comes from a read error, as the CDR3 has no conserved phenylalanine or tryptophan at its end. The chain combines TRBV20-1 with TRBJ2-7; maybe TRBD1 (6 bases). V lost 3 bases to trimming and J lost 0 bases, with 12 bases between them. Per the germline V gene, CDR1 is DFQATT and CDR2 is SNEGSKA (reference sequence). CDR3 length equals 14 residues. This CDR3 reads CSARDSPSSYEQYL. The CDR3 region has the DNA TGCAGTGCTAGGGACAGTCCTAGCTCCTACGAGCAGTACCTC.

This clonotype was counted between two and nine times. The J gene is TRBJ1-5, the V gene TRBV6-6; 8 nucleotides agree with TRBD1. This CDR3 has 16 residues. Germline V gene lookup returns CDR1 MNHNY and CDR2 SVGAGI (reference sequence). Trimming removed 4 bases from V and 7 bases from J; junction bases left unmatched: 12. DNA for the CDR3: TGTGCCAGCAGTTCCGCCGATCGACAGGGGATACAGCCCCAGCATTTT. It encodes CASSSADRQGIQPQHF.

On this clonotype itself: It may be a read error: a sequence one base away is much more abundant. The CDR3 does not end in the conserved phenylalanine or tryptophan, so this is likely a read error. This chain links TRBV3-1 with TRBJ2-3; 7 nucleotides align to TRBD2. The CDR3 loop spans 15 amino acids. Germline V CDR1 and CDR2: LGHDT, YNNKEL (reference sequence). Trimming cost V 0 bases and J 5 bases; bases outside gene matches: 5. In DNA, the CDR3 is TGTGCCAGCAGCCAAGAAAGCGGGGTAGGAGATACGCAGTATATT. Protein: CASSQESGVGDTQYI.

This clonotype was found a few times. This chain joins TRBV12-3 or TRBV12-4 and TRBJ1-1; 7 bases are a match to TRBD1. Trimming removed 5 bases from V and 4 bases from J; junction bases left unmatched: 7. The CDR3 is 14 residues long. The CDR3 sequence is CASSQDRAGTEAFF. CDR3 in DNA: TGTGCCAGCAGTCAAGACAGGGCGGGCACTGAAGCTTTCTTT.

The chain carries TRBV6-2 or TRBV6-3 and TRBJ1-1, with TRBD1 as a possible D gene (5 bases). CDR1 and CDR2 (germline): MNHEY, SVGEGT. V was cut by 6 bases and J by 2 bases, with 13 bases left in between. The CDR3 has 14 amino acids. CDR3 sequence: CASSLTEGNTEAFF. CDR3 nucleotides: TGTGCCAGCAGCCTGACAGAAGGTAACACTGAAGCTTTCTTT.

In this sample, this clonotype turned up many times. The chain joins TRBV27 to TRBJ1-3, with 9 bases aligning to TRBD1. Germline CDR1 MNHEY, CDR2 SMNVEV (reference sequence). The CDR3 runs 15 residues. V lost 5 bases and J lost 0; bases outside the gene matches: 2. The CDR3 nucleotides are TGTGCCAGCAGTCCGACAGGGGGCTCTGGAAACACCATATATTTT. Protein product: CASSPTGGSGNTIYF.

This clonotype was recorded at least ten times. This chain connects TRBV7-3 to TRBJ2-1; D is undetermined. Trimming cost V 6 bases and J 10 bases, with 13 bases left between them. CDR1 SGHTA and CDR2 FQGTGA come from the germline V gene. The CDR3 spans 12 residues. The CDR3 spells CASSGLSGEQFF. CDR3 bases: TGTGCCAGCAGTGGATTGTCTGGGGAGCAGTTCTTC.

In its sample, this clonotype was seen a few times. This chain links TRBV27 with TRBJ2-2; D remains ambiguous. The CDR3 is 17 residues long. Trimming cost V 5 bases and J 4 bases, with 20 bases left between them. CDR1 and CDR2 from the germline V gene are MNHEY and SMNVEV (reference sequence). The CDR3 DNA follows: TGTGCCAGCAGTCAAGGGTCCGGGCTTGATCGCACCGGGGAGCTGTTTTTT. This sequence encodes CASSQGSGLDRTGELFF.

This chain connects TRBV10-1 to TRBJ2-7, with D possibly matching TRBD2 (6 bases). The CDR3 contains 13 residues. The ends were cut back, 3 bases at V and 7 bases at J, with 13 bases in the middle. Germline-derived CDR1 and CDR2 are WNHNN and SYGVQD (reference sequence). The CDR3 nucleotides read TGCGCCAGCAGTGACTCGGGAGCGGGTGAGCAGTACTTC. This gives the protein CASSDSGAGEQYF.

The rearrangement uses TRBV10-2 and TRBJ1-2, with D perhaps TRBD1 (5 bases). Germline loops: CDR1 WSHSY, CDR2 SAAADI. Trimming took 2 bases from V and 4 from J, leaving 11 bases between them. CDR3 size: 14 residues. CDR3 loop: CASSEGGGGYGYTF. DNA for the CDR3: TGCGCCAGCAGTGAGGGGGGTGGTGGCTATGGCTACACCTTC.

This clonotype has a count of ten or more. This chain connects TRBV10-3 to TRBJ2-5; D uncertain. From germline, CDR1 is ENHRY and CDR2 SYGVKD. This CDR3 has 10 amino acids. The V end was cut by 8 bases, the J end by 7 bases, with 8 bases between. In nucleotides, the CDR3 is TGTGCCATCTGGATGGCGACCCAGTACTTC. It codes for CAIWMATQYF.

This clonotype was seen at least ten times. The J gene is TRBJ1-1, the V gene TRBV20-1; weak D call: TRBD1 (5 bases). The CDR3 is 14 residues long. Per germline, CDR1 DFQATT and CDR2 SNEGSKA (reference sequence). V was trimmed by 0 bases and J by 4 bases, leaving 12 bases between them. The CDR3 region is CSARDSFGGTEAFF. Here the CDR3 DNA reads TGCAGTGCTAGAGATTCCTTCGGGGGCACTGAAGCTTTCTTT.